A selection of T cell receptor beta chains follows, all from one sample in a study of T-cell reconstitution after alpha-beta-depleted transplantation in children. Each CDR3 protein is one row after TCRdb ran MiXCR on the PCR reads. The sample holds about 980,000 distinct CDR3 sequences, around 30% seen once. Specimen: PBMCs, mostly from graft donor cells, collected 360 days after TCRalphabeta/CD19-depleted stem cell transplant. The origin of the receptors is a boy in the first two years of life who had a stem cell transplant for SCID, so the T cells may come from the graft donor. Both conserved end residues are part of each CDR3. The order of the fields is J gene, clone size, D gene, V gene, CDR3 DNA, CDR3 protein. The D gene is left open where the match is weak. The size field is filled for only some rows; it gives once, few, many or a size class.

TRBJ1-1 . . TRBV5-5 TGTGCCAGCAGCTTGAGGGTTCGGGGAGGGGGAGGCACTGAAGCTTTCTTT CASSLRVRGGGGTEAFF
TRBJ1-2 few . TRBV4-1 TGCGCCAGCAGCCCCCAACTGGGGGATGGCTACACCTTC CASSPQLGDGYTF
TRBJ2-7 few TRBD1 TRBV7-6 TGTGCCAGCAGCTTAGTTGACAGGGATCTGCAGTACTTC CASSLVDRDLQYF
TRBJ2-2 few TRBD1 TRBV12-3/TRBV12-4 TGTGCCAGCAGATCTGGGACAGCGTTCACCGGGGAGCTGTTTTTT CASRSGTAFTGELFF
TRBJ2-5 few TRBD2 TRBV2 TGTGCCAGCAGTGGGGCGCGGGAGCAAGAGACCCAGTACTTC CASSGAREQETQYF
TRBJ1-4 few . TRBV7-9 TGTGCCAGCAGCTTCGAATCCAATTTGGAACTGTTTTTT CASSFESNLELFF
TRBJ2-1 few . TRBV4-1 TGCGCCAGCAGCCAAGACCCCCCTATAGGTTACAATGAGCAGTTCTTC CASSQDPPIGYNEQFF
TRBJ2-4 many . TRBV5-1 TGCGCCAGCAGGGACGACCTAGCCAAAAACATTCAGTACTTC CASRDDLAKNIQYF
TRBJ2-1 few TRBD2 TRBV7-3 TGTGCCAGCAGTTTCCCGGGGACTAGCGCCTACAATGAGCAGTTCTTC CASSFPGTSAYNEQFF
TRBJ1-2 . . TRBV12-3/TRBV12-4 TGTGCCAGCACCGGCAGCCCTAACTATGGCTACACCTTC CASTGSPNYGYTF
TRBJ2-1 . . TRBV7-7 TGTGCCAGCAGCTTAGGGTCCATCTCCTACAATGAGCAGTTCTTC CASSLGSISYNEQFF
TRBJ2-5 . . TRBV12-3/TRBV12-4 TGTGCCAGCAGTTTCGTAAACATCCAAGAGACCCAGTACTTC CASSFVNIQETQYF
TRBJ2-2 . . TRBV9 TGTGCCAGCAGCGTGGGGGGCCATAACACCGGGGAGCTGTTTTTT CASSVGGHNTGELFF
TRBJ2-3 . . TRBV7-8 TGTGCCAGCAGGAGTCAGGCGGGGCCAGGGTGGCGAGATACGCAGTATTTT CASRSQAGPGWRDTQYF
TRBJ1-1 . . TRBV5-1 TGCGCCAGCAGCTTGAAAGGCCCCTTGGGCACTGAAGCTTTCTTT CASSLKGPLGTEAFF
TRBJ2-1 . TRBD2 TRBV6-1 TGTGCCAGCAGGCCCGACGGGGGGGCCAATGAGCAGTTCTTC CASRPDGGANEQFF
TRBJ2-2 few . TRBV20-1 TGCAGTGCTAGAAGGCCCCTGACCCTGCACACCGGGGAGCTGTTTTTT CSARRPLTLHTGELFF
TRBJ2-1 few TRBD2 TRBV20-1 TGCAGTGCCCCCCCACCTAGCGGGGCTGGCAATGAGCAGTTCTTC CSAPPPSGAGNEQFF
TRBJ2-3 . . TRBV3-1 TGTGCCAGCAGCCAGCGGGACTCGACCACAGATACGCAGTATTTT CASSQRDSTTDTQYF
TRBJ2-3 . . TRBV7-2 TGTGCCAGCAGCCGTCCCAGCAAGGATACGCAGTATTTT CASSRPSKDTQYF
TRBJ2-7 . . TRBV20-1 TGCAGTGCTAGAGGGTGGCTGCCGGGAACTCTCTACGAGCAGTACTTC CSARGWLPGTLYEQYF
TRBJ1-4 . TRBD1 TRBV12-3/TRBV12-4 TGTGCCAGCAGCCGCCCCTCCCGGGACAGCCTTAATGAAAAACTGTTTTTT CASSRPSRDSLNEKLFF
TRBJ1-5 . . TRBV12-3/TRBV12-4 TGTGCCAGCCGCGGAGGGGGAACTAGGAATCAGCCCCAGCATTTT CASRGGGTRNQPQHF
TRBJ2-1 . TRBD2 TRBV13 TGTGCCAGCAGCTTATGGACTAGAGGCAATGAGCAGTTCTTC CASSLWTRGNEQFF
TRBJ1-3 few . TRBV12-3/TRBV12-4 TGTGCCAGCAGCTCCAGGGGCGGCAACTCTGGAAACACCATATATTTT CASSSRGGNSGNTIYF
TRBJ1-1 few . TRBV7-8 TGTGCCAGCAGCTTTTCCACAGGGACCACTGAAGCTTTCTTT CASSFSTGTTEAFF
TRBJ2-2 . . TRBV4-1 TGCGCCAGCAGCCAACTTTGGCCTGACGGCCGGGAGCTGTTTTTT CASSQLWPDGRELFF
TRBJ1-1 many . TRBV2 TGTGCCAGCAGTGACTCCGCAGTAAATCCTGAAGCTTTCTTT CASSDSAVNPEAFF
TRBJ2-1 . TRBD2 TRBV20-1 TGCAGTGCTAGACCCCGAACTAGCGGGAGCTCCTACAATGAGCAGTTCTTC CSARPRTSGSSYNEQFF
TRBJ2-1 . . TRBV7-9 TGTGCCAGCAGCCACGGAGGGGCCGACAATGAGCAGTTCTTC CASSHGGADNEQFF
TRBJ2-3 . TRBD2 TRBV12-3/TRBV12-4 TGTGCCAGCAGTTTTGGGCGGGGGAGTACCACAGATACGCAGTATTTT CASSFGRGSTTDTQYF
TRBJ2-3 few . TRBV27 TGTGCCAGCAGTTTAACGACAGCTACCTCAGATACGCAGTATTTT CASSLTTATSDTQYF
TRBJ2-5 . . TRBV28 TGTGCCAGCAGCAGAGCGACAGTTCGGTATCAAGAGACCCAGTACTTC CASSRATVRYQETQYF
TRBJ2-7 few TRBD1 TRBV29-1 TGCAGCGCTTGGGACAGGGCTTCCTACGAGCAGTACTTC CSAWDRASYEQYF
TRBJ1-4 . . TRBV7-2 TGTGCCAGCAGCCTCGCAGGGTTGCACAATGAAAAACTGTTTTTT CASSLAGLHNEKLFF
TRBJ2-1 few . TRBV6-2/TRBV6-3 TGTGCCAGCAGTTACGGGTCTAATTACAATGAGCAGTTCTTC CASSYGSNYNEQFF
TRBJ2-5 . . TRBV12-3/TRBV12-4 TGTGCCAGCAGTTTAGCGCGTGGGGGGTCCCAAGAGACCCAGTACTTC CASSLARGGSQETQYF
TRBJ1-5 few TRBD1 TRBV20-1 TGCAGTGGGTTAGGGACAGTTATCAATCAGCCCCAGCATTTT CSGLGTVINQPQHF
TRBJ2-1 . . TRBV7-8 TGTGCCAGCAGTCATAGCTATCCCGCCGGGGGGCAATACAATGAGCAGTTCTTC CASSHSYPAGGQYNEQFF
TRBJ1-5 . . TRBV24-1 TGTGCCACCAGTGGCGGACAGTACAATCAGCCCCAGCATTTT CATSGGQYNQPQHF
TRBJ2-1 . . TRBV20-1 TGCAGTGCTAGAGATAACCCCAGCTCCTACAATGAGCAGTTCTTC CSARDNPSSYNEQFF